A single T cell receptor (beta chain) is shown here with its context. Generated by immunoSEQ multiplex PCR, the TCRdb table keeps only in-frame clones and is missing some. The table has fewer than 350,000 clones, about 86% seen once; the top ten hold about 12%. This sample was taken from a study of blood T cell repertoires in COVID-19. V gave up 7 bases and J gave up 11 bases; unmatched junction bases: 13. CDR1 and CDR2 from the germline V gene are MNHEY and SVGAGI. The CDR3 sequence is 13 residues long. This chain uses TRBV6-5 with TRBJ1-1, with 7 bases that match TRBD1. The sequence was obtained from a woman aged 25 to 39 with COVID-19, enrolled during active disease. Sequenced sample: peripheral blood. The CDR3 DNA follows: TGTGCCAGCAAGAGGGGGCGGGTATGGGACGCTTTCTTT. The encoded protein is CASKRGRVWDAFF.